Below are 24 T cell receptor beta chains sequenced from a single sample in a study of lymphopenia after photon versus proton radiotherapy. The repertoire was sequenced with immunoSEQ multiplex PCR; TCRdb's copy has only in-frame clones and lacks some. Of 65,000 to 90,000 clones detected, under 95% appear once; the ten largest clones hold about 2%. Sequenced material: peripheral blood, taken from a patient treated with photon-based radiotherapy. These TCRs come from a woman aged 35 to 49 with cholangiocarcinoma.

The chain links TRBV19 to TRBJ2-3; D remains unclear. Germline V gene lookup returns CDR1 LNHDA and CDR2 SQIVND (reference sequence). CDR3 length: 13 amino acids. V was clipped by 7 bases and J by 5 bases, with 13 bases between them. CDR3 region: CASMSPWGDTQYF. CDR3 in DNA: TGTGCCAGTATGTCCCCCTGGGGAGATACGCAGTATTTT.

V usage is TRBV2 and J usage is TRBJ1-1; D gene ambiguous. The CDR3 runs to 13 residues. V lost 8 bases and J lost 1, with 11 bases in between. Per the germline V gene, CDR1 is SNHLY and CDR2 is FYNNEI. CDR3 in amino acids: CASGVDTNTEAFF. CDR3 DNA: TGTGCCAGCGGGGTAGACACGAACACTGAAGCTTTCTTT.

This clone was seen more than once but under ten times. The chain recombines TRBV11-1 with TRBJ1-1, with D hard to call. The CDR3 has 13 residues. CDR1 and CDR2 (germline): SGHAT, FQDESV (reference sequence). The germline V and J ends were trimmed by 10 bases and 1 base, with 13 bases remaining between them. CDR3 in DNA: TGTGCCACCCAGGCAAGGCCGAACACTGAAGCTTTCTTT. This gives the protein CATQARPNTEAFF.

The chain joins TRBV7-3 to TRBJ2-1; D is unclear. Germline-derived CDR1 and CDR2 are SGHTA and FQGTGA. There are 15 residues in the CDR3. Deletions cut 3 bases from V and 4 bases from J, with 13 bases between. The CDR3: CASSFALAVYNEQFF. The CDR3 DNA sequence: TGTGCCAGCAGCTTTGCATTAGCTGTATACAATGAGCAGTTCTTC. The complete variable domain, with remaining parts taken from reference TRBV7-3 and TRBJ2-1, reads GAGVSQTPSNKVTEKGKYVELRCDPISGHTALYWYRQSLGQGPEFLIYFQGTGAADDSGLPNDRFFAVRPEGSVSTLKIQRTERGDSAVYLCASSFALAVYNEQFFGPGTRLTVL.

This rearrangement joins TRBV18 to TRBJ1-3; D remains unclear. CDR3 length: 13 residues. The V gene lost 8 bases and the J gene lost 2 bases, with 10 bases spanning the gap. CDR1 and CDR2 from the germline V gene are KGHSH and LQKENI. Here the CDR3 DNA reads TGTGCCAGCGGTCCGGAACCTGGAAACACCATATATTTT. This gives the protein CASGPEPGNTIYF.

CDR3 sequence: CATSPSGQDNYGYTF. The CDR3 bases are TGTGCCACCTCCCCCAGCGGTCAGGATAACTATGGCTACACCTTC. The chain employs TRBV28 and TRBJ1-2, with unresolved D. Trimming removed 10 bases from V and 1 base from J, with 19 bases in between. The CDR3 extends over 15 amino acids. In germline, CDR1 is MDHEN, CDR2 SYDVKM.

The chain's CDR3 is CASNGLLAPHDNEQFF. DNA for the CDR3: TGTGCCAGCAACGGCCTACTAGCCCCTCACGACAATGAGCAGTTCTTC. This chain connects TRBV6-4 to TRBJ2-1; a weak D match, TRBD2 (6 bases). With 7 bases removed from V and 5 bases from J, the gap between germline ends came to 21 bases. The CDR3 sequence is 16 residues long. CDR1 is MRHNA and CDR2 is SNTAGT in the germline V gene.

The chain joins TRBV7-9 to TRBJ2-1; no definite D call. The CDR3 is 12 amino acids. The germline gives CDR1 SEHNR, CDR2 FQNEAQ (reference sequence). Trimming removed 6 bases at V and 7 bases at J, with 10 bases between. CDR3 DNA: TGTGCCAGCAGAAGGGAAGGGAATGAGCAGTTCTTC. Its translation is CASRREGNEQFF.

This CDR3 reads CASRYGQGVDYGYTF. The CDR3 region has the DNA TGTGCCAGCAGATACGGACAGGGAGTCGACTATGGCTACACCTTC. The rearrangement links TRBV11-3 to TRBJ1-2, with TRBD1 matching over 8 bases. The CDR3 covers 15 residues. Germline CDR1 SGHNT, CDR2 YENEEA. Trimming removed 6 bases from V and 3 bases from J; junction bases left unmatched: 9.

This rearrangement joins TRBV2 to TRBJ2-3; D is ambiguous. CDR1 and CDR2 from the germline V gene are SNHLY and FYNNEI. The CDR3 spans 16 residues. Trimming pared 6 bases from V and 0 bases from J, leaving 16 bases between. The CDR3 DNA reads TGTGCCAGCAGGATCGGAGCGTTCTCTAGCACAGATACGCAGTATTTT. It codes for CASRIGAFSSTDTQYF.

The genes are TRBV4-1 and TRBJ2-7; D remains unclear. This CDR3 contains 15 residues. The germline CDR1 and CDR2 sequences are MGHRA and YSYEKL. The V end was cut by 0 bases, the J end by 3 bases, with 12 bases between. This CDR3 reads CASSQERTFGYEQYF. The CDR3 DNA follows: TGCGCCAGCAGCCAAGAGCGGACCTTTGGCTACGAGCAGTACTTC.

The chain is built from TRBV7-2 and TRBJ2-1; TRBD2 matches at 10 bases. The ends lost 4 bases at V and 9 bases at J; junction bases unmatched: 9. Germline V lookup: CDR1 SGHTA, CDR2 FQGNSA. CDR3 size: 15 residues. The DNA for the CDR3 is TGTGCCAGCAGCTCCTCCGGGACTAGCGAAGGTGAGCAGTTCTTC. This codes for CASSSSGTSEGEQFF.

The V call is TRBV28, the J call TRBJ2-2; 8 nucleotides line up with TRBD1. V shed 3 bases and J 6 bases; nucleotides not matched to a gene: 3. The germline V gene has CDR1 MDHEN and CDR2 SYDVKM. The CDR3 totals 14 residues. CDR3 sequence: CASSLQQGAGELFF. CDR3 DNA sequence: TGTGCCAGCAGTTTGCAACAGGGGGCCGGGGAGCTGTTTTTT.

In its sample, this clone ranks as medium-sized (0.01 to 0.1%). The chain has TRBV6-5 and TRBJ1-2; the D is unclear. V gave up 1 base and J gave up 6 bases, with 18 bases separating them. From germline, CDR1 is MNHEY and CDR2 SVGAGI. The CDR3 is 16 amino acids. The CDR3 coding sequence is TGTGCCAGCAGTTACTACGCCAACTCCAGGTCTGATGGCTACACCTTC. This sequence encodes CASSYYANSRSDGYTF.

The genes are TRBV29-1 and TRBJ2-5, with D tentatively TRBD1 or TRBD2 (5 bases each). CDR3 size: 11 residues. Germline lookup yields CDR1 SQVTM and CDR2 ANQGSEA. The germline V and J ends were trimmed by 4 bases and 10 bases, with 13 bases remaining between them. The DNA of the CDR3 is TGCAGCGTTGGGGACCTCGAGGACCAGTACTTC. It is translated as CSVGDLEDQYF.

About this clone: At one of its ends the junction is not consistent with the germline gene, which may arise from a read error. This chain joins TRBV7-7 and TRBJ2-1; D not resolved. The germline gives CDR1 SSHAT, CDR2 FNYEAQ (reference sequence). This CDR3 has 16 residues. The CDR3 loop is CASSLTTADSYNEQFF. The CDR3 DNA sequence: TGTGCTAGCAGCTTAACCACGGCAGACTCCTACAATGAGCAGTTCTTC.

This clone was counted once. The chain joins TRBV28 to TRBJ2-1, with 9 bases lining up with TRBD2. There are 13 residues in the CDR3. Losses at the gene ends were 8 bases for V and 5 bases for J; bases not matched to a gene: 4. Germline CDR1 MDHEN, CDR2 SYDVKM. CDR3 bases: TGTGCCAGCTGGACTAGCGCTAACAATGAGCAGTTCTTC. The encoded protein is CASWTSANNEQFF.

The rearrangement joins TRBV19 to TRBJ1-5; 8 bases are shared with TRBD1. Germline loops: CDR1 LNHDA, CDR2 SQIVND (reference sequence). With V trimmed by 8 bases and J by 3 bases, 9 bases remained unmatched. The CDR3 contains 15 residues. The CDR3 region is CASDRGTGDNQPQHF. DNA of the CDR3: TGTGCCAGTGATCGCGGGACAGGAGACAATCAGCCCCAGCATTTT.

The rearrangement uses TRBV30 and TRBJ1-1; possibly TRBD1 for D (5 bases). CDR3 length equals 13 residues. The V and J ends lost 2 bases and 4 bases respectively, with 11 bases between them. Germline V gives CDR1 GTSNPN, CDR2 SVGIG (reference sequence). This CDR3 is CAWSPRQRTEAFF. The CDR3 nucleotides read TGTGCCTGGAGTCCTCGACAGCGCACTGAAGCTTTCTTT.

The rearrangement uses TRBV19 and TRBJ1-2, with 7 bases fitting TRBD1. The CDR3 is 15 residues long. Germline values: CDR1 LNHDA, CDR2 SQIVND (reference sequence). The J segment lost 8 bases and the V segment lost 4 bases, leaving 13 bases of the junction unmatched. The CDR3 DNA reads as TGTGCCAGTAGTACGATTAGGACAGGAGAGGAGGGCTACACCTTC. Amino acid sequence: CASSTIRTGEEGYTF.

The genes are TRBV6-1 and TRBJ1-4, with 7 bases identical to TRBD1. This CDR3 spans 17 amino acids. CDR1 and CDR2 (germline): MNHNS, SASEGT. V was clipped by 3 bases and J by 0 bases; unmatched bases: 7. CDR3 bases: TGTGCCAGCAGTGAGGCAGGGGGAGCTGCAACTAATGAAAAACTGTTTTTT. Translating gives CASSEAGGAATNEKLFF.

The J gene is TRBJ2-3, the V gene TRBV5-1; maybe TRBD1 (7 bases). V shed 4 bases and J shed 1 base, with 13 bases lying between them. Germline values: CDR1 SGHRS, CDR2 YFSETQ. The CDR3 extends over 15 amino acids. CDR3 DNA: TGCGCCAGCAGCGTACAGGGGACTGGCACAGATACGCAGTATTTT. This codes for CASSVQGTGTDTQYF.

V gene TRBV7-6 combines with J gene TRBJ2-2; D not certain. Trimming removed 2 bases from V and 5 bases from J, with 6 bases in between. CDR3 length: 13 residues. CDR1 is SGHVS, CDR2 FNYEAQ, per germline. CDR3 nucleotide sequence: TGTGCCAGCAGCTTATTGATGACCGGGGAGCTGTTTTTT. Translated: CASSLLMTGELFF. Filled out from reference TRBV7-6 and TRBJ2-2, the complete variable domain reads GAGVSQSPRYKVTKRGQDVALRCDPISGHVSLYWYRQALGQGPEFLTYFNYEAQQDKSGLPNDRFSAERPEGSISTLTIQRTEQRDSAMYRCASSLLMTGELFFGEGSRLTVL.

The genes are TRBV7-2 and TRBJ2-5; TRBD2 is a possible D gene (6 bases). This CDR3 is built from 14 residues. V lost 1 base to trimming and J lost 4 bases, with 10 bases between them. The germline gives CDR1 SGHTA, CDR2 FQGNSA. In DNA form, the CDR3 reads TGTGCCAGCAGCTTAGGGGGGAGGTTAGAGACCCAGTACTTC. Its translation: CASSLGGRLETQYF. The full variable domain, its missing parts supplied by reference TRBV7-2 and TRBJ2-5, is GAGVSQSPSNKVTEKGKDVELRCDPISGHTALYWYRQSLGQGLEFLIYFQGNSAPDKSGLPSDRFSAERTGGSVSTLTIQRTQQEDSAVYLCASSLGGRLETQYFGPGTRLLVL.